Presented here are 19 T cell receptor beta chains from one specimen sequenced in a study of shared clonotypes between healthy human individuals. Repertoires were generated with immunoSEQ multiplex PCR, while TCRdb's copy carries only in-frame clones and drops some. The data contain about 600,000 clones, around 97% of them singletons. The sample comprised naive CD4+ T cells sorted from blood. Subset specified: CD45RA+ positively selected. The receptors were gathered from a woman between 25 and 40 years old in good health.

J is TRBJ2-3 and V is TRBV19; D is possibly TRBD2 (5 bases). From germline, CDR1 is LNHDA and CDR2 SQIVND (reference sequence). The CDR3 length is 13 residues. With 6 bases removed from V and 0 bases from J, the gap between germline ends came to 7 bases. CDR3 sequence (DNA): TGTGCCAGTAGGGAGCGGAGCACAGATACGCAGTATTTT. This codes for CASRERSTDTQYF.

This chain connects TRBV7-6 to TRBJ2-5; no definite D call. V lost 4 bases and J lost 3, with 3 bases in between. Germline loops: CDR1 SGHVS, CDR2 FNYEAQ. The CDR3 is 11 amino acids. CDR3: CASSYKETQYF. The CDR3 coding sequence is TGTGCCAGCAGCTATAAAGAGACCCAGTACTTC.

The J gene is TRBJ2-5, the V gene TRBV29-1, with TRBD2 identical over 10 bases. TRBJ2-7 explains the end of the DNA better; the J call may be wrong. CDR1 SQVTM and CDR2 ANQGSEA come from the germline V gene. CDR3 size: 12 residues. The CDR3: CSALAGVNEQYF. CDR3 nucleotide sequence: TGCAGCGCCCTAGCGGGGGTGAACGAGCAGTACTTC.

The gene calls are TRBV4-1 and TRBJ2-5; D not resolved. CDR3 length equals 16 residues. V shed 1 base and J shed 3 bases, with 15 bases lying between them. Germline loops: CDR1 MGHRA, CDR2 YSYEKL. The CDR3 DNA reads TGCGCCAGCAGCCAAGGGGTAGCCCAAGAGGAAGAGACCCAGTACTTC. Its protein is CASSQGVAQEEETQYF.

The genes are TRBV5-6 and TRBJ2-7; D is unresolved. Trimming took 0 bases from V and 2 from J, leaving 9 bases between them. Per the germline V gene, CDR1 is SGHDT and CDR2 is YYEEEE. The CDR3 is made up of 14 amino acids. The CDR3 DNA reads as TGTGCCAGCAGCTTGGGGCAGGAAGCCTACGAGCAGTACTTC. It specifies CASSLGQEAYEQYF.

This clone has just one count. The chain uses TRBV5-4 and TRBJ2-1; D ambiguous. V was pared by 4 bases and J by 8 bases, with 16 bases between. This CDR3 comprises 14 residues. CDR1 is SGHNT, CDR2 YYREEE, per germline (reference sequence). Here the CDR3 reads CASSKDKTTHEQFF. The CDR3, as DNA: TGTGCCAGCAGCAAGGATAAAACTACCCATGAGCAGTTCTTC.

The gene calls are TRBV7-2 and TRBJ1-6, with D tentatively TRBD1 (5 bases). Germline V gene lookup returns CDR1 SGHTA and CDR2 FQGNSA. V shed 4 bases and J shed 1 base, with 17 bases lying between them. The CDR3 sequence is 18 residues long. For the CDR3, the DNA is TGTGCCAGCAGCTCCCCGGGACGGCCGTTATCCTATAATTCACCCCTCCACTTT. Translation: CASSSPGRPLSYNSPLHF.

This chain links TRBV6-4 with TRBJ2-2, with 7 bases identical to TRBD2. V lost 7 bases and J lost 4; bases outside the gene matches: 9. Germline V gene sequence: CDR1 MRHNA, CDR2 SNTAGT. The CDR3 runs 15 residues. The CDR3 sequence: CASTLNGGTTGELFF. The DNA for the CDR3 is TGTGCCAGCACTCTGAACGGGGGGACCACCGGGGAGCTGTTTTTT.

The gene calls are TRBV5-1 and TRBJ2-1; the D gene is possibly TRBD2 (6 bases). This CDR3 contains 15 residues. Between the trimmed V and J ends, which lost 1 base and 7 bases, there was a span of 15 bases. Germline lookup yields CDR1 SGHRS and CDR2 YFSETQ. CDR3 residues: CASSLWGETSNEQFF. The CDR3 coding sequence is TGCGCCAGCAGCTTGTGGGGGGAGACTAGTAATGAGCAGTTCTTC. The entire variable domain, with the rest obtained from reference TRBV5-1 and TRBJ2-1, is as follows: KAGVTQTPRYLIKTRGQQVTLSCSPISGHRSVSWYQQTPGQGLQFLFEYFSETQRNKGNFPGRFSGRQFSNSRSEMNVSTLELGDSALYLCASSLWGETSNEQFFGPGTRLTVL.

This clone appeared a single time. J is TRBJ2-1 and V is TRBV27; D is undetermined. Germline V gene sequence: CDR1 MNHEY, CDR2 SMNVEV (reference sequence). This CDR3 comprises 14 residues. Trimming removed 6 bases at V and 3 bases at J, with 12 bases between. The CDR3 loop reads CASSPVGLYNEQFF. CDR3 nucleotides: TGTGCCAGCAGCCCGGTGGGTCTCTACAATGAGCAGTTCTTC.

This clone was seen a few times. The CDR3 DNA sequence: TGTGCCAGCAGCTTGGGTGGACGGCAGTACTTC. Translation: CASSLGGRQYF. The chain employs TRBV11-2 and TRBJ2-7, with D unclear. The CDR3 extends over 11 amino acids. V was cut by 3 bases and J by 9 bases, with 9 bases left in between. The germline gives CDR1 SGHAT, CDR2 FQNNGV.

The chain recombines TRBV7-2 with TRBJ1-1; D is uncertain. This CDR3 has 13 residues. Per the germline V gene, CDR1 is SGHTA and CDR2 is FQGNSA. V lost 6 bases and J 1 base, leaving 9 bases between the germline ends. For the CDR3, the DNA is TGTGCCAGCAGACGACACCCGAACACTGAAGCTTTCTTT. Protein sequence: CASRRHPNTEAFF.

The genes are TRBV29-1 and TRBJ2-2, with D possibly being TRBD1 (5 bases). The CDR3 covers 13 residues. V was cut by 6 bases and J by 0 bases, with 8 bases left in between. Germline V gene data show CDR1 as SQVTM and CDR2 as ANQGSEA. CDR3 residues: CSVDKSNTGELFF. Written as DNA, the CDR3 is TGCAGCGTGGACAAATCGAACACCGGGGAGCTGTTTTTT.

This rearrangement joins TRBV19 to TRBJ1-5; D is unclear. Trimming removed 4 bases from V and 5 bases from J, with 6 bases in between. Germline V gene sequence: CDR1 LNHDA, CDR2 SQIVND (reference sequence). The CDR3 length is 12 residues. CDR3 coding DNA: TGTGCCAGTAGTAACATTTATCAGCCCCAGCATTTT. Its protein product is CASSNIYQPQHF.

The chain links TRBV28 to TRBJ1-3; D remains unclear. V was pared by 7 bases and J by 3 bases, with 16 bases between. Germline V lookup: CDR1 MDHEN, CDR2 SYDVKM. This CDR3 is built from 15 residues. The DNA for the CDR3 is TGTGCCAGCACCCCGACCGAGGTTATTGGAAACACCATATATTTT. It codes for CASTPTEVIGNTIYF.

V gene TRBV5-1 combines with J gene TRBJ2-7; tentatively, D is TRBD2 (5 bases). Germline V CDR1 and CDR2: SGHRS, YFSETQ. The CDR3 length is 14 residues. Trimming cost V 6 bases and J 8 bases, with 21 bases left between them. CDR3 loop: CASNPEDSRFKQYF. The DNA for the CDR3 is TGCGCCAGCAACCCCGAGGACTCCCGGTTCAAGCAGTACTTC. Full variable domain (missing parts from reference TRBV5-1 and TRBJ2-7): KAGVTQTPRYLIKTRGQQVTLSCSPISGHRSVSWYQQTPGQGLQFLFEYFSETQRNKGNFPGRFSGRQFSNSRSEMNVSTLELGDSALYLCASNPEDSRFKQYFGPGTRLTVT.

The chain has TRBV30 and TRBJ2-1; tentative D call: TRBD2 (6 bases). The CDR3 has 13 residues. Trimming removed 5 bases from V and 8 bases from J, with 16 bases in between. CDR1 is GTSNPN and CDR2 is SVGIG in the germline V gene (reference sequence). The CDR3, as DNA: TGTGCCTGGGCTACGGGGGTCGGGGATGAGCAGTTCTTC. Translation gives CAWATGVGDEQFF.

The chain combines TRBV18 with TRBJ1-5, with D perhaps matching TRBD1 (5 bases). CDR1 and CDR2 from the germline V gene are KGHSH and LQKENI. V was shortened by 2 bases and J by 9 bases, with 20 bases between the two germline ends. The CDR3 totals 16 residues. CDR3 coding DNA: TGTGCCAGCTCACCAAGGGGTTTGCAACAAGGATCGCCCCAGCATTTT. Translation: CASSPRGLQQGSPQHF.

This chain uses TRBV14 with TRBJ2-3, with 7 bases aligning to TRBD2. With V trimmed by 4 bases and J by 6 bases, 7 bases remained unmatched. This CDR3 is built from 14 residues. Germline values: CDR1 SGHDN, CDR2 FVKESK. The CDR3 protein is CASSPRLALDTQYF. CDR3 coding DNA: TGTGCCAGCAGCCCCCGACTAGCTCTCGATACGCAGTATTTT.